This T cell receptor (beta chain) was captured by sequencing in a study of PD-1 blockade in classical Hodgkin lymphoma. Study conclusions and caveats: While CD8+ TCR diversity did not rise significantly by C4D1, CD4+ TCR diversity did.

Brentuximab vedotin exposure varied among the patients, all of whom had relapsed after autologous stem cell transplantation. The method was immunoSEQ multiplex PCR; TCRdb's version includes in-frame clones alone and lacks a portion of them. Counted here are about 14,000 clones, about four fifths occurring once; the ten biggest clones make up 20% to 25%. This clone was seen just once. Antigen: not known. The CDR3 has 15 residues. V lost 3 bases, J lost 2 bases, and 14 bases lay in between. Germline CDR1 reads SEHNR; CDR2 reads FQNEAQ (reference sequence). This sequence originates from a human donor with classical Hodgkin lymphoma. Source: peripheral blood mononuclear cells (PBMCs), taken at baseline. The rearrangement joins TRBV7-9 to TRBJ2-7; D might be TRBD1 or TRBD2, each matching 5 bases. CDR3 in amino acids: CASSLTYGATYEQYF. CDR3 DNA sequence: TGTGCCAGCAGCTTGACTTACGGGGCTACCTACGAGCAGTACTTC.